These 30 T cell receptor beta chains originate from one sample sequenced in a study of OX40 agonist ivuxolimab in advanced cancers. Clones were sequenced by immunoSEQ multiplex PCR, and TCRdb holds only the in-frame ones, with some missing. The sample yields about 26,000 clones, over 85% seen once. Sequences were derived from CD4+ or CD8+ T cells sorted from blood, sampled in a trial of the OX40 agonist ivuxolimab. These receptors came from an adult with an advanced solid tumor such as melanoma, head and neck, liver or kidney cancer.

The chain combines TRBV11-2 with TRBJ2-1; D call uncertain. Per germline, CDR1 SGHAT and CDR2 FQNNGV. V lost 1 base, J lost 5 bases, and 9 bases lay in between. This CDR3 region has 14 residues. The CDR3 region is CASSLVPDHNEQFF. The CDR3, as DNA: TGTGCCAGCAGCTTAGTCCCAGATCACAATGAGCAGTTCTTC.

The chain is built from TRBV19 and TRBJ2-2; D is ambiguous. V lost 5 bases to trimming and J lost 2 bases, with 9 bases between them. The CDR3 extends over 14 amino acids. CDR1 is LNHDA, CDR2 SQIVND, per germline (reference sequence). The CDR3 DNA follows: TGTGCCAGTAGTGCCGTCCTAAACACCGGGGAGCTGTTTTTT. It encodes CASSAVLNTGELFF. The full variable domain, in which reference TRBV19 and TRBJ2-2 provide the parts outside the CDR3, is DGGITQSPKYLFRKEGQNVTLSCEQNLNHDAMYWYRQDPGQGLRLIYYSQIVNDFQKGDIAEGYSVSREKKESFPLTVTSAQKNPTAFYLCASSAVLNTGELFFGEGSRLTVL.

The V call is TRBV29-1, the J call TRBJ2-7; D possibly uses TRBD1 or TRBD2 (6 bases each). This CDR3 has 14 residues. V lost 0 bases, J lost 0 bases, and 9 bases lay in between. Germline lookup yields CDR1 SQVTM and CDR2 ANQGSEA. The CDR3: CSVEETGASYEQYF. The CDR3 DNA reads as TGCAGCGTTGAAGAAACGGGGGCCTCCTACGAGCAGTACTTC.

V usage is TRBV2 and J usage is TRBJ2-5, with 7 positions matching TRBD1. The V and J ends lost 5 bases and 4 bases, in that order; junction bases with no gene match: 7. Germline CDR1 reads SNHLY; CDR2 reads FYNNEI. This CDR3 region has 14 residues. CDR3 coding DNA: TGTGCCAGCAGTCTTGCCGGGACAGCAGAGACCCAGTACTTC. It codes for CASSLAGTAETQYF.

CDR3 region: CASSPTGGGPNEKLFF. For the CDR3, the DNA is TGTGCCAGCAGTCCCACGGGGGGAGGGCCTAATGAAAAACTGTTTTTT. The chain uses TRBV28 and TRBJ1-4; D is perhaps TRBD1 (5 bases). The ends were cut back, 5 bases at V and 3 bases at J, with 16 bases in the middle. Germline V lookup: CDR1 MDHEN, CDR2 SYDVKM. This CDR3 region has 16 residues.

V is TRBV30 and J is TRBJ2-3, with TRBD1 as a possible D gene (6 bases). Germline V gene sequence: CDR1 GTSNPN, CDR2 SVGIG (reference sequence). Trimming left V 2 bases short and J 9 bases short, with 21 bases between. CDR3 size: 15 residues. Here the CDR3 DNA reads TGTGCCTGGAGTAGTTGGGAACAGGGAAAGAACACGCAGTATTTT. Protein sequence: CAWSSWEQGKNTQYF.

V is TRBV13 and J is TRBJ2-3; no clear D. The CDR3 contains 15 residues. Germline V gene sequence: CDR1 PRHDT, CDR2 FYEKMQ (reference sequence). Trimming shortened V by 6 bases and J by 4 bases, and 17 bases separated the two germline ends. CDR3 in DNA: TGTGCCAGCAGTAGTTTGGATGCCCGGGCAGATACGCAGTATTTT. It yields the protein CASSSLDARADTQYF.

V is TRBV27 and J is TRBJ2-2; maybe TRBD2 (6 bases). Germline CDR1 reads MNHEY; CDR2 reads SMNVEV (reference sequence). This CDR3 region has 14 residues. V lost 4 bases to trimming and J lost 6 bases, with 12 bases between them. The CDR3 is CASSSLVAAGELFF. CDR3 DNA: TGTGCCAGCAGTTCGCTTGTAGCGGCCGGGGAGCTGTTTTTT.

This clone was counted once. The V call is TRBV11-2, the J call TRBJ2-5; D is uncertain. Trimming took 5 bases from V and 1 from J, leaving 8 bases between them. Germline assignment: CDR1 SGHAT and CDR2 FQNNGV. The CDR3 is 13 amino acids. This chain's CDR3 is CASSPWTQETQYF. The CDR3, as DNA: TGTGCCAGCAGCCCCTGGACCCAAGAGACCCAGTACTTC. The full variable domain, in which reference TRBV11-2 and TRBJ2-5 provide the parts outside the CDR3, is EAGVAQSPRYKIIEKRQSVAFWCNPISGHATLYWYQQILGQGPKLLIQFQNNGVVDDSQLPKDRFSAERLKGVDSTLKIQPAKLEDSAVYLCASSPWTQETQYFGPGTRLLVL.

V and J are TRBV19 and TRBJ2-1; perhaps D is TRBD1 or TRBD2 (5 bases each). This CDR3 contains 16 residues. Between the trimmed V and J ends, which lost 6 bases and 6 bases, there was a span of 21 bases. Germline-derived CDR1 and CDR2 are LNHDA and SQIVND (reference sequence). The CDR3 sequence: CASSQIDGAMGNEQFF. The CDR3 DNA is TGTGCCAGTAGCCAGATAGACGGGGCCATGGGCAATGAGCAGTTCTTC.

This rearrangement joins TRBV25-1 to TRBJ2-1; weak D call: TRBD2 (6 bases). Germline CDR1 and CDR2: MGHDK and SYGVNS. This CDR3 spans 11 amino acids. The V end was cut by 3 bases, the J end by 15 bases, with 12 bases between. CDR3 sequence: CASSDGLRRFF. Written as DNA, the CDR3 is TGTGCCAGCAGTGACGGACTAAGACGGTTCTTC.

The chain has TRBV9 and TRBJ2-7; 8 bases fit TRBD1. The CDR3 loop spans 14 amino acids. CDR1 SGDLS and CDR2 YYNGEE come from the germline V gene. The trim removed 4 bases at V and 0 bases at J, leaving 3 bases unmatched. CDR3 sequence: CASSQGASSYEQYF. DNA of the CDR3: TGTGCCAGCAGCCAGGGGGCTAGCTCCTACGAGCAGTACTTC.

The chain is built from TRBV4-3 and TRBJ2-3; D possibly corresponds to TRBD1 (5 bases). The germline gives CDR1 LGHNA, CDR2 YSLEER. V was shortened by 3 bases and J by 2 bases, with 15 bases between the two germline ends. The CDR3 contains 16 residues. The CDR3 loop reads CASSQDEGVITDTQYF. The CDR3 DNA follows: TGCGCCAGCAGCCAGGATGAAGGGGTAATCACAGATACGCAGTATTTT.

The chain combines TRBV7-6 with TRBJ2-7; D remains ambiguous. From germline, CDR1 is SGHVS and CDR2 FNYEAQ. CDR3 size: 12 residues. V lost 4 bases, J lost 4 bases, and 8 bases lay in between. The CDR3 DNA follows: TGTGCCAGCAGCTCAGATGGTTACGAGCAGTACTTC. It translates to CASSSDGYEQYF.

The chain uses TRBV29-1 and TRBJ2-1; D perhaps matches TRBD1 (5 bases). Per germline, CDR1 SQVTM and CDR2 ANQGSEA. This CDR3 comprises 14 residues. V was pared by 4 bases and J by 3 bases, with 13 bases between. The CDR3 DNA reads as TGCAGCGTTGTAGGCATGGGGCTCTACAATGAGCAGTTCTTC. This sequence encodes CSVVGMGLYNEQFF.

V is TRBV27 and J is TRBJ2-1, with 9 bases identical to TRBD2. Trimming cost V 3 bases and J 6 bases; bases outside gene matches: 6. The germline V gene has CDR1 MNHEY and CDR2 SMNVEV (reference sequence). The CDR3 runs 15 residues. CDR3 DNA: TGTGCCAGCAGTTTCGCACTAGCGGGTACCAATGAGCAGTTCTTC. The encoded protein is CASSFALAGTNEQFF.

The chain uses TRBV29-1 and TRBJ2-1, with 10 bases that match TRBD2. J gave up 10 bases and V 4 bases, and 10 bases lay outside the gene matches. This CDR3 contains 14 residues. The germline V gene encodes CDR1 SQVTM and CDR2 ANQGSEA. In DNA form, the CDR3 reads TGCAGCGTTGGAGCCCTAGCGGGAGTAGGGGAGCAGTTCTTC. Its protein is CSVGALAGVGEQFF.

This clone was found a few times. V is TRBV14 and J is TRBJ1-1, with D hard to call. Per the germline V gene, CDR1 is SGHDN and CDR2 is FVKESK. This CDR3 comprises 13 residues. Deletions cut 1 base from V and 2 bases from J, with 5 bases between. The CDR3 protein is CASSQVANTEAFF. The CDR3, as DNA: TGTGCCAGCAGCCAAGTGGCCAACACTGAAGCTTTCTTT.

The rearrangement links TRBV7-9 to TRBJ1-2; D remains unclear. Trimming removed 2 bases at V and 5 bases at J, with 15 bases between. The germline gives CDR1 SEHNR, CDR2 FQNEAQ (reference sequence). CDR3 size: 15 residues. The CDR3 sequence: CASSLNAGDGYGYTF. CDR3 nucleotide sequence: TGTGCCAGCAGCTTAAATGCGGGTGACGGGTATGGCTACACCTTC.

This chain links TRBV6-1 with TRBJ2-7; D perhaps matches TRBD2 (5 bases). Germline V gene lookup returns CDR1 MNHNS and CDR2 SASEGT. The CDR3 runs 16 residues. Deletions cut 4 bases from V and 0 bases from J, with 16 bases between. The CDR3 bases are TGTGCCAGCAGTGGATACTCGGACTCGAGCTCCTACGAGCAGTACTTC. Translation: CASSGYSDSSSYEQYF.

This clone was seen only once. The V call is TRBV27, the J call TRBJ1-2; D is uncertain. The V gene's germline CDR1 is MNHEY and CDR2 SMNVEV (reference sequence). Trimming removed 1 base from V and 4 bases from J, with 13 bases in between. The length of the CDR3 is 15 residues. CDR3 sequence reads: CASSLYPPGAYGYTF. CDR3 DNA: TGTGCCAGCAGTTTATACCCCCCGGGCGCCTATGGCTACACCTTC.

This sequence joins TRBV9 and TRBJ2-6; TRBD2 might be the D (6 bases). This CDR3 region has 17 residues. V was pared by 0 bases and J by 0 bases, with 10 bases between. The germline V gene encodes CDR1 SGDLS and CDR2 YYNGEE. The CDR3 sequence: CASSVGGGSSGANVLTF. CDR3 nucleotide sequence: TGTGCCAGCAGCGTAGGTGGAGGGAGCTCTGGGGCCAACGTCCTGACTTTC.

The chain recombines TRBV27 with TRBJ2-7, with D unclear. Germline V CDR1 and CDR2: MNHEY, SMNVEV (reference sequence). The CDR3 totals 11 residues. Trimming removed 8 bases from V and 1 base from J, with 6 bases in between. The CDR3 here is CASGVSYEQYF. The CDR3 DNA sequence: TGTGCCAGCGGGGTTTCCTACGAGCAGTACTTC.

The CDR3 DNA sequence: TGCGCCAGCAGCCAAGACGGCTACGAGCAGTACTTC. Its translation is CASSQDGYEQYF. This rearrangement joins TRBV4-1 to TRBJ2-7; D unresolved. Between the trimmed V and J ends, which lost 0 bases and 3 bases, there was a span of 3 bases. The CDR3 loop spans 12 amino acids. The germline V gene has CDR1 MGHRA and CDR2 YSYEKL.

The chain carries TRBV28 and TRBJ2-7; 10 positions agree with TRBD1. The V gene end was trimmed by 6 bases and the J gene end by 2 bases; junction bases not matched to a gene: 10. Germline V lookup: CDR1 MDHEN, CDR2 SYDVKM. The CDR3 length is 16 residues. As DNA, the CDR3 is TGTGCCAGCAGATCGATTGGGACAGGGGTTACCTACGAGCAGTACTTC. Amino acids: CASRSIGTGVTYEQYF.

The chain combines TRBV19 with TRBJ1-1; D ambiguous. V was cut by 3 bases and J by 0 bases, with 8 bases left in between. The CDR3 runs to 14 residues. Looked up from germline, CDR1 is LNHDA and CDR2 is SQIVND (reference sequence). CDR3 nucleotides: TGTGCCAGTAGTATCAGAGCGTTGAACACTGAAGCTTTCTTT. It translates to CASSIRALNTEAFF.

This clone was observed a few times. The V and J genes are TRBV4-3 and TRBJ1-1; the D is unclear. Germline-derived CDR1 and CDR2 are LGHNA and YSLEER. This CDR3 is built from 13 residues. V dropped 3 bases and J dropped 3 bases, with 8 bases sitting between them. The CDR3 here is CASSQRVDTEAFF. The CDR3 DNA reads as TGCGCCAGCAGCCAGAGGGTTGACACTGAAGCTTTCTTT.

The rearrangement links TRBV7-9 to TRBJ2-1; 11 nucleotides align to TRBD2. Germline assignment: CDR1 SEHNR and CDR2 FQNEAQ (reference sequence). The length of the CDR3 is 14 residues. The ends lost 1 base at V and 7 bases at J; junction bases unmatched: 0. CDR3 sequence reads: CASSLGLAGNEQFF. The CDR3 DNA reads as TGTGCCAGCAGCTTAGGACTAGCGGGGAATGAGCAGTTCTTC.

This clone appeared once. CDR3 sequence: CASSLGLLAGGEETQYF. The CDR3 nucleotides read TGTGCCAGCAGCTTAGGCCTCCTAGCGGGAGGAGAAGAGACCCAGTACTTC. V and J are TRBV13 and TRBJ2-5; 11 positions match TRBD2. The V and J ends lost 0 bases and 3 bases, in that order; junction bases with no gene match: 6. This CDR3 spans 17 amino acids. Germline lookup yields CDR1 PRHDT and CDR2 FYEKMQ (reference sequence).

CDR3 in amino acids: CASSFGTTPSTDTQYF. The CDR3 coding sequence is TGTGCCAGCAGCTTCGGGACAACTCCTAGCACAGATACGCAGTATTTT. This chain joins TRBV7-3 and TRBJ2-3, with D possibly TRBD1 on 6 matching bases. V was cut by 3 bases and J by 0 bases, with 13 bases left in between. Germline lookup yields CDR1 SGHTA and CDR2 FQGTGA. The CDR3 is 16 residues long.